The clone carrying this TCR beta chain was seen repeatedly, ten times or more. Antigen: not known. This sample stems from a study of early T cells in non-severe SARS-CoV-2 infection. About the study: Chains stayed unpaired after sequencing of bulk RNA from unsorted whole blood. General study findings and limits: There was a bias toward anti-spike CD8 responses in VDJdb matching, which missed private and CD4 specificities.

The TCR library protocol was used to attach unique molecular identifiers. These identifiers were attached to individual cDNA molecules. TCRdb re-called the 5' RACE reads with MiXCR, one entry per CDR3 protein. The sample carries roughly 41,000 distinct CDR3 sequences, 5.8% recorded once. Trimming took 1 base from V and 1 from J, leaving 10 bases between them. CDR3 length: 15 residues. Looked up from germline, CDR1 is KGHSH and CDR2 is LQKENI. The material sequenced was whole blood. This sequence was found in an adult who was a healthcare worker with PCR-confirmed SARS-CoV-2 infection or an uninfected control (not recorded which). The J gene is TRBJ1-1, the V gene TRBV18; weak D call: TRBD1 (6 bases). The chain's CDR3 is CASSPQGTSNTEAFF. The CDR3 DNA reads TGTGCCAGCTCACCACAAGGGACATCGAACACTGAAGCTTTCTTT.